These T cell receptor beta chains were read from a single sample in a study of naive and memory T cell subsets. Each CDR3 protein is one row after TCRdb ran MiXCR on the UMI-ligation and nested PCR reads. Altogether about 5,400 distinct CDR3 sequences are present, about 6.5% being singletons, with the ten largest covering about 48%. The sequenced sample was effector memory CD8+ T cells from blood. These receptors originate from a human donor in good health. CDR3s include the opening cysteine and the closing phenylalanine or tryptophan. The order of the fields is V gene, clone size, J gene, D gene, CDR3 DNA, CDR3 protein. The D gene is left open where the match is weak. Rows give clone size only sometimes, using once, few, many, or a class for an expanded clone.

TRBV12-3/TRBV12-4	many	TRBJ2-5	NA	TGTGCCAGCAGTTCACCGGAGGGAGAGACCCAGTACTTC	CASSSPEGETQYF
TRBV6-4	medium-sized	TRBJ1-6	NA	TGTGCCAGCAGTGACTCGTTAGACAAAAATTCACCCCTCCACTTT	CASSDSLDKNSPLHF
TRBV6-5	few	TRBJ2-6	TRBD1	TGTGCCAGCAGTCGGACAGGGGTATCTGGGGCCAACGTCCTGACTTTC	CASSRTGVSGANVLTF
TRBV4-2	medium-sized	TRBJ2-1	TRBD1	TGTGCCAGCAGCCAAGAGGGACAGGGAGGTGGTCGGGATGAGCAGTTCTTC	CASSQEGQGGGRDEQFF
TRBV4-3	few	TRBJ1-4	TRBD1	TGCGCCAGCAGCTTCAACACCGGGACAGGGAATGAAAAACTGTTTTTT	CASSFNTGTGNEKLFF
TRBV2	NA	TRBJ2-3	NA	TGTGCCAGCATCAGGTCAGATACGCAGTATTTT	CASIRSDTQYF
TRBV20-1	medium-sized	TRBJ2-7	TRBD2	TGCAGTGCTAGAAACCAGCGGGAGGGGTTCTACGAGCAGTACTTC	CSARNQREGFYEQYF
TRBV6-4	many	TRBJ2-2	NA	TGTGCCAGCAGTGACACGGGCACCGGGGAGCTGTTTTTT	CASSDTGTGELFF
TRBV5-6	NA	TRBJ1-3	NA	TGTGCCAGCAGAAAGCCGTGGGAGGGACCTGGAAACACCATATATTTT	CASRKPWEGPGNTIYF
TRBV6-2/TRBV6-3	NA	TRBJ1-2	NA	TGTGCCAGCAGTCCGACGGAACTCTATGGCTACACCTTC	CASSPTELYGYTF
TRBV15	NA	TRBJ2-6	NA	TGTGCCACCAGCAGTTCAAGCTCTGGGGCCAACGTCCTGACTTTC	CATSSSSSGANVLTF
TRBV4-3	once	TRBJ2-2	NA	TGCGCCAGCAGCCAAGGGGAGTCAGAGTTGAACACCGGGGAGCTGTTTTTT	CASSQGESELNTGELFF
TRBV6-2/TRBV6-3	NA	TRBJ2-7	TRBD1	TGTGCCAGCAGTTACGTGGGACAGATCTACGAGCAGTACTTC	CASSYVGQIYEQYF
TRBV6-1	few	TRBJ1-4	NA	TGTGCCAGCAGTGAGACTTCAGGGGTTGAAAAACTGTTTTTT	CASSETSGVEKLFF
TRBV4-2	NA	TRBJ2-7	TRBD2	TGTGCCAGCAGCCAAGAATCAAGTAGCGGGAGCGGATACGGGCAGTACTTC	CASSQESSSGSGYGQYF
TRBV12-3/TRBV12-4	few	TRBJ2-2	TRBD1	TGTGCCAGCAGTCCCCACAGGGGAGTAGACACCGGGGAGCTGTTTTTT	CASSPHRGVDTGELFF
TRBV11-2	few	TRBJ1-2	TRBD1	TGTGCCAGCAGCTTAGGAACAGGGGATGGCTACACCTTC	CASSLGTGDGYTF
TRBV11-2	NA	TRBJ1-5	NA	TGTGCCAGCAGCGGAGACAGCCCGGGGCAGCCCCAGCATTTT	CASSGDSPGQPQHF